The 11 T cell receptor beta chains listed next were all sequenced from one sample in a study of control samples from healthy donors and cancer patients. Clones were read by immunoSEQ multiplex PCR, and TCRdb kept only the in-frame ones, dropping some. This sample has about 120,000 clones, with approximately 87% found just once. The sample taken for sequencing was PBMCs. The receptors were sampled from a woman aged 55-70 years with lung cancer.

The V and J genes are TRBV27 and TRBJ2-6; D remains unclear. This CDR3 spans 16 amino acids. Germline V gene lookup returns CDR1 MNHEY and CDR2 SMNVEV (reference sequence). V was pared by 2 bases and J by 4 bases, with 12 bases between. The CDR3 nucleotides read TGTGCCAGCAGTTTAAATGGTGGGGTAGGGGCCAACGTCCTGACTTTC. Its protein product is CASSLNGGVGANVLTF.

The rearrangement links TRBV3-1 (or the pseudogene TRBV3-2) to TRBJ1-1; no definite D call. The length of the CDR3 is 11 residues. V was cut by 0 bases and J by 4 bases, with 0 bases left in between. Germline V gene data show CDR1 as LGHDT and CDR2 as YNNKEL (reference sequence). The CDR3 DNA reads TGTGCCAGCAGCCAAGACACTGAAGCTTTCTTT. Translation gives CASSQDTEAFF.

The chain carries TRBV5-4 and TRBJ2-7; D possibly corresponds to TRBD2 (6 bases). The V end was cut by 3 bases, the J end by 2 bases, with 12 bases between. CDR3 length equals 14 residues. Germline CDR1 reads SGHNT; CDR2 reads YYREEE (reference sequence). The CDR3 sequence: CASSSGTGTYEQYF. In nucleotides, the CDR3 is TGTGCCAGCAGCTCGGGGACTGGCACCTACGAGCAGTACTTC.

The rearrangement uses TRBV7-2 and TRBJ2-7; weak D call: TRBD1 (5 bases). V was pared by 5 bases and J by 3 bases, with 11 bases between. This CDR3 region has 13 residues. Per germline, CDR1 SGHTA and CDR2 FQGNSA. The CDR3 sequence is CASSSREIYEQYF. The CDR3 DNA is TGTGCCAGCAGCAGCAGGGAAATCTACGAGCAGTACTTC.

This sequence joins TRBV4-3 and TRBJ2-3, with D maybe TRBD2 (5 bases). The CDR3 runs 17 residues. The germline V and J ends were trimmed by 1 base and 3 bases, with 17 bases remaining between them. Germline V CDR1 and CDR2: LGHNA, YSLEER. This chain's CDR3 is CASSQVGNGELTDTQYF. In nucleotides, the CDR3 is TGCGCCAGCAGCCAAGTCGGCAACGGGGAATTAACAGATACGCAGTATTTT.

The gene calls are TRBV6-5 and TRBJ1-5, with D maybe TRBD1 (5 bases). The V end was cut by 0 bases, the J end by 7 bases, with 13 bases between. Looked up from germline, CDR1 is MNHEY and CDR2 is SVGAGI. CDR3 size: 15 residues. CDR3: CASSYSIREQQPQHF. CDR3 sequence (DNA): TGTGCCAGCAGTTACTCTATCAGGGAGCAACAGCCCCAGCATTTT.

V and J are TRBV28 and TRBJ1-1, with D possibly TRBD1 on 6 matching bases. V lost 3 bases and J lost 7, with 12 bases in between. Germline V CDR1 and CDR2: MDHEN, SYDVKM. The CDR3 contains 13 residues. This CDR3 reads CASSFPQGNEAFF. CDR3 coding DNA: TGTGCCAGCAGTTTTCCCCAGGGGAATGAAGCTTTCTTT.

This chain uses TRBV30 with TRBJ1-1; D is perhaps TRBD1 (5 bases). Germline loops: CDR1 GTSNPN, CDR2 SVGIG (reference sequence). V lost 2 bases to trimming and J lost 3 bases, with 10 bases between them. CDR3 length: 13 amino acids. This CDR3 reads CAWSLGTDTEAFF. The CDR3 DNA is TGTGCCTGGAGTCTGGGGACGGACACTGAAGCTTTCTTT.

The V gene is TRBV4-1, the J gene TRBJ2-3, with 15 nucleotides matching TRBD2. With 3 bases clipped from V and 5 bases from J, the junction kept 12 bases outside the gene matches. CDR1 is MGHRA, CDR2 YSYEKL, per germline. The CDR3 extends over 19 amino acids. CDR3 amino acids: CASSQPGLAGGGKEDTQYF. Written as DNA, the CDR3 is TGCGCCAGCAGCCAGCCGGGACTAGCGGGAGGAGGCAAGGAAGATACGCAGTATTTT.

Written as DNA, the CDR3 is TGTGCCAGCACCTCGGGATACGAGCAGTACTTC. It specifies CASTSGYEQYF. The chain has TRBV12-3 or TRBV12-4 and TRBJ2-7; D might be TRBD2 (5 bases). There are 11 residues in the CDR3. V lost 7 bases, J lost 4 bases, and 8 bases lay in between.

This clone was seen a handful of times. The chain's CDR3 is CASSEFTDVLTF. In DNA, the CDR3 is TGTGCCAGCAGTGAATTTACCGACGTCCTGACTTTC. This chain links TRBV6-1 with TRBJ2-6; D uncertain. The germline CDR1 and CDR2 sequences are MNHNS and SASEGT. V was trimmed by 2 bases and J by 11 bases, leaving 7 bases between them. The CDR3 length is 12 residues.